These 18 T cell receptor beta chains originate from one sample sequenced in a study of blood T cell repertoires in COVID-19. Profiled with immunoSEQ multiplex PCR; TCRdb holds only in-frame clones, not every one. The sample carries tens of thousands of clones, 87% recorded once. Sequenced input: peripheral blood. The receptors stem from a man in his sixties with active or convalescent COVID-19.

This clone was picked up a small number of times. The chain joins TRBV7-8 to TRBJ2-1; D gene ambiguous. This CDR3 is built from 15 residues. The V end was cut by 1 base, the J end by 3 bases, with 10 bases between. The germline CDR1 and CDR2 sequences are SGHVS and FQNEAQ. CDR3 residues: CASSLGGNIYNEQFF. The CDR3 nucleotides are TGTGCCAGCAGCTTAGGCGGAAACATCTACAATGAGCAGTTCTTC. The full variable domain, its missing parts supplied by reference TRBV7-8 and TRBJ2-1, is GAGVSQSPRYKVAKRGQDVALRCDPISGHVSLFWYQQALGQGPEFLTYFQNEAQLDKSGLPSDRFFAERPEGSVSTLKIQRTQQEDSAVYLCASSLGGNIYNEQFFGPGTRLTVL.

V is TRBV6-5 and J is TRBJ2-1, with 7 bases matching TRBD2. CDR1 and CDR2 (germline): MNHEY, SVGAGI. J was trimmed by 8 bases and V by 6 bases; bases with no gene match: 13. The CDR3 runs to 15 residues. CDR3 sequence (DNA): TGTGCCAGCAGCCGACTAGCCCCAATCAGGGATGAGCAGTTCTTC. Its protein product is CASSRLAPIRDEQFF.

The chain recombines TRBV19 with TRBJ1-5; 7 positions agree with TRBD1. The V gene end was trimmed by 6 bases and the J gene end by 4 bases; junction bases not matched to a gene: 9. The V gene's germline CDR1 is LNHDA and CDR2 SQIVND (reference sequence). The CDR3 runs to 15 residues. The DNA for the CDR3 is TGTGCCAGTAGGACACGACAGGGATCAAATCAGCCCCAGCATTTT. It is translated as CASRTRQGSNQPQHF.

This chain joins TRBV2 and TRBJ2-3; 10 bases map to TRBD2. The CDR3 is 14 residues long. CDR1 is SNHLY, CDR2 FYNNEI, per germline. V lost 5 bases to trimming and J lost 2 bases; unmatched junction nucleotides: 1. The CDR3 loop is CASSLAGATDTQYF. The CDR3 DNA sequence: TGTGCCAGCAGTCTAGCGGGGGCCACAGATACGCAGTATTTT.

The rearrangement joins TRBV6-5 to TRBJ2-7, with D perhaps matching TRBD2 (7 bases). Germline CDR1 reads MNHEY; CDR2 reads SVGAGI. The V gene lost 8 bases and the J gene lost 2 bases, with 16 bases spanning the gap. This CDR3 comprises 14 residues. The CDR3 reads CASPRGGVAYEQYF. The CDR3 DNA sequence: TGTGCCAGCCCGAGGGGGGGGGTGGCCTACGAGCAGTACTTC.

Only a few counts were recorded for this clone. The V gene is TRBV4-3, the J gene TRBJ1-2; D perhaps matches TRBD1 (5 bases). Germline V CDR1 and CDR2: LGHNA, YSLEER. V shed 0 bases and J shed 11 bases, with 16 bases lying between them. The CDR3 contains 14 residues. Written as DNA, the CDR3 is TGCGCCAGCAGCCAAGAGGGGCAGGGTGGCTCTTACACCTTC. It codes for CASSQEGQGGSYTF.

The rearrangement uses TRBV4-1 and TRBJ1-5; TRBD1 agrees at 7 bases. Unmatched junction bases numbered 5, after V lost 6 bases and J lost 3 bases. CDR3 length: 14 residues. Germline V CDR1 and CDR2: MGHRA, YSYEKL. The CDR3 DNA reads as TGCGCCAGCAGTCCGGGACAGTACAATCAGCCCCAGCATTTT. Its protein is CASSPGQYNQPQHF.

The chain links TRBV28 to TRBJ1-2; D gene ambiguous. Germline V gene lookup returns CDR1 MDHEN and CDR2 SYDVKM. Trimming removed 5 bases at V and 7 bases at J, with 8 bases between. The CDR3 loop spans 11 amino acids. As DNA, the CDR3 is TGTGCCAGCAGTCATGCAGGTGGCTACACCTTC. Protein sequence: CASSHAGGYTF.

This clone appeared a single time. J is TRBJ1-6 and V is TRBV5-4, with D perhaps TRBD1 (5 bases). Per the germline V gene, CDR1 is SGHNT and CDR2 is YYREEE (reference sequence). V lost 2 bases and J 9 bases, leaving 12 bases between the germline ends. The CDR3 has 14 amino acids. CDR3 coding DNA: TGTGCCAGCAGCTTTTTTAGGGGAAGTTCACCCCTCCACTTT. This gives the protein CASSFFRGSSPLHF.

The CDR3 loop is CASSPGPGLAGVEQYF. The CDR3 bases are TGTGCCAGCAGCCCCGGCCCGGGACTAGCGGGAGTTGAGCAGTACTTC. J is TRBJ2-7 and V is TRBV7-2; TRBD2 agrees at 14 bases. CDR1 SGHTA and CDR2 FQGNSA come from the germline V gene. J was trimmed by 7 bases and V by 5 bases; bases with no gene match: 10. The CDR3 is made up of 16 amino acids.

V and J are TRBV5-1 and TRBJ2-5; possible D gene TRBD2, 5 bases. Germline assignment: CDR1 SGHRS and CDR2 YFSETQ. The CDR3 sequence is 14 residues long. The ends were cut back, 4 bases at V and 4 bases at J, with 14 bases in the middle. DNA for the CDR3: TGCGCCAGCAGCCTTAGCGCTTCGGGAGAGACCCAGTACTTC. It encodes CASSLSASGETQYF.

The J gene is TRBJ1-1, the V gene TRBV19; 8 positions match TRBD1. CDR3 length: 16 residues. CDR1 LNHDA and CDR2 SQIVND come from the germline V gene (reference sequence). The V and J ends lost 11 bases and 0 bases, in that order; junction bases with no gene match: 14. CDR3 region: CACGPGQVNMNTEAFF. Here the CDR3 DNA reads TGTGCCTGCGGACCGGGACAGGTAAACATGAACACTGAAGCTTTCTTT.

This chain joins TRBV5-4 and TRBJ2-3; 9 bases line up with TRBD2. The trim removed 3 bases at V and 0 bases at J, leaving 8 bases unmatched. The germline gives CDR1 SGHNT, CDR2 YYREEE (reference sequence). This CDR3 is 17 amino acids long. The CDR3 bases are TGTGCCAGCAGCTCGGGTGGGACTAGCTTTAGCACAGATACGCAGTATTTT. The encoded protein is CASSSGGTSFSTDTQYF. Variable domain in full (rest from reference TRBV5-4 and TRBJ2-3): ETGVTQSPTHLIKTRGQQVTLRCSSQSGHNTVSWYQQALGQGPQFIFQYYREEENGRGNFPPRFSGLQFPNYSSELNVNALELDDSALYLCASSSGGTSFSTDTQYFGPGTRLTVL.

The chain recombines TRBV7-2 with TRBJ1-6; 9 bases are shared with TRBD1. Trimming at V came to 5 bases and at J to 10 bases, leaving 12 bases not matched to a gene. Germline CDR1 reads SGHTA; CDR2 reads FQGNSA. The CDR3 has 16 amino acids. The CDR3 nucleotides read TGTGCCAGCAGCCCTCAGCCCGGGACAGGGTTCTCACCCCTCCACTTT. It yields the protein CASSPQPGTGFSPLHF.

The chain employs TRBV10-3 and TRBJ2-2, with 10 bases aligning to TRBD1. This CDR3 contains 16 residues. From germline, CDR1 is ENHRY and CDR2 SYGVKD. V was pared by 8 bases and J by 6 bases, with 12 bases of the junction left unmatched. The CDR3 nucleotides are TGTGCCATCCCTTCCCTGGGACAGGGGATCCCCGGGGAGCTGTTTTTT. Translating it yields CAIPSLGQGIPGELFF.

The chain recombines TRBV5-5 with TRBJ1-1; 11 bases fit TRBD1. The CDR3 is 15 amino acids. CDR1 is SGHKS, CDR2 YYEKEE, per germline (reference sequence). The J segment lost 4 bases and the V segment lost 0 bases, leaving 2 bases of the junction unmatched. This chain's CDR3 is CASSLAGTGGTEAFF. The CDR3 coding sequence is TGTGCCAGCAGCTTGGCCGGGACAGGGGGCACTGAAGCTTTCTTT.

The chain has TRBV7-6 and TRBJ1-3, with D perhaps matching TRBD1 (5 bases). The CDR3 length is 19 residues. Per germline, CDR1 SGHVS and CDR2 FNYEAQ. The V gene lost 1 base and the J gene lost 0 bases, with 19 bases spanning the gap. The CDR3 DNA follows: TGTGCCAGCAGCTTAGAAGAGTCGGGGGTGGCGAGCTCTGGAAACACCATATATTTT. It yields the protein CASSLEESGVASSGNTIYF.

The genes are TRBV28 and TRBJ1-1; 8 positions match TRBD1. Trimming at V came to 7 bases and at J to 1 base, leaving 11 bases not matched to a gene. The CDR3 runs 16 residues. Germline loops: CDR1 MDHEN, CDR2 SYDVKM. CDR3: CASIRQGIIQNTEAFF. CDR3 in DNA: TGTGCCAGCATAAGACAGGGGATCATCCAGAACACTGAAGCTTTCTTT.